The subject of this entry is one TCR beta chain. Its antigen remains unidentified. This entry is derived from a study of CD8 T cells in ankylosing spondylitis. General study points: Disease-associated clonotypes exhibited CD8+ identity and were relatively infrequent in peripheral blood. As reported, disease-linked clones showed significant enrichment in matched ankylosing spondylitis synovial fluid. A TCR beta motif of 7 to 9 highly homologous variants seemed to mark ankylosing spondylitis blood.

Quantitative 5'-RACE was performed with molecular barcodes, and it yielded the TCR beta libraries. TCRdb redid the calling of the 5' RACE reads with MiXCR, one entry per CDR3 protein. The data contain 700,000 to 1,000,000 distinct CDR3 sequences, about 10% of them singletons. V was trimmed by 1 base and J by 8 bases, leaving 17 bases between them. The CDR3 extends over 15 amino acids. Germline V gene lookup returns CDR1 SQVTM and CDR2 ANQGSEA. The sample was blood, either unsorted or a sorted T cell fraction (not recorded which). V and J are TRBV29-1 and TRBJ1-4; maybe TRBD1 (5 bases). The clonotype was recovered from a male donor with ankylosing spondylitis. CDR3 bases: TGCAGCGTTGAAGGGAAGGGAGGGGCAGAGGAAAAACTGTTTTTT. It encodes CSVEGKGGAEEKLFF. The complete variable domain, with remaining parts taken from reference TRBV29-1 and TRBJ1-4, reads SAVISQKPSRDICQRGTSLTIQCQVDSQVTMMFWYRQQPGQSLTLIATANQGSEATYESGFVIDKFPISRPNLTFSTLTVSNMSPEDSSIYLCSVEGKGGAEEKLFFGSGTQLSVL.